This TCR beta chain was sequenced in a study of radiotherapy plus CTLA-4 blockade in lung cancer. Overall study: Of the patients, more than 15% showed objective responses and 31% attained disease control. Study findings and constraints: Subsequent to radiotherapy plus ipilimumab, tumor-derived TCR clones underwent expansion in blood. With interferon-beta, early dynamics of blood T cell clones were reported to best predict response.

Germline V gene sequence: CDR1 SEHNR, CDR2 FQNEAQ (reference sequence). V lost 6 bases and J lost 2, with 20 bases in between. This CDR3 spans 16 amino acids. Libraries were prepared by immunoSEQ multiplex PCR; TCRdb keeps only in-frame clonotypes and omits some of them. In the table there are tens of thousands of clones, roughly four fifths of which are singletons. Participants had chemo-refractory metastatic non-small-cell lung cancer and were treated with focal radiation plus ipilimumab CTLA-4 blockade. As to this clone: The antigen is unknown.

The sample was peripheral blood, taken from a patient treated with radiotherapy plus ipilimumab. The TCR sequence derives from a human donor with non-small cell lung cancer whose response to radiotherapy plus ipilimumab could not be evaluated. The chain joins TRBV7-9 to TRBJ2-7, with D possibly being TRBD2 (6 bases). CDR3 DNA: TGTGCCAGCAGTCATCCCGATCTAGCGTCGACCTACGAGCAGTACTTC. This encodes CASSHPDLASTYEQYF.